These T cell receptor beta chains were read from a single sample in a study of cytomegalovirus exposure and HLA in healthy donors. Assay used: immunoSEQ multiplex PCR; TCRdb lists only in-frame clones, some missing. This table holds 90,000 to 150,000 clones, about 60% found once. Specimen: PBMCs. Every receptor here comes from a man in his forties or fifties in good health and CMV-seropositive. Each CDR3 is given with its conserved first and last residue. D genes are given only for firm matches. Some rows mark clone size as missing; the rest say once, few, many or name a class of expanded clone.

>TRBV5-4|TRBJ2-3|NA|NA
CASTLGGAGPGDTQYF
TGTGCCAGCACCCTTGGGGGTGCGGGGCCGGGAGATACGCAGTATTTT
>TRBV28|TRBJ2-3|NA|NA
CASSTAGATDTQYF
TGTGCCAGCAGCACCGCGGGGGCCACAGATACGCAGTATTTT
>TRBV18|TRBJ1-1|NA|NA
CASSPRGLEGTEAFF
TGTGCCAGCTCACCACGGGGCTTGGAGGGAACTGAAGCTTTCTTT
>TRBV2|TRBJ2-7|TRBD1|NA
CASFQGAYEQYF
TGTGCCAGCTTTCAGGGGGCCTACGAGCAGTACTTC
>TRBV7-7|TRBJ1-3|NA|few
CASSSGYPGNTIYF
TGTGCTAGCTCGTCGGGGTATCCTGGAAACACCATATATTTT
>TRBV7-3|TRBJ1-2|TRBD1|NA
CASSLAGGYNGYTF
TGTGCCAGCAGCTTGGCAGGGGGATATAATGGCTACACCTTC
>TRBV25-1|TRBJ2-1|TRBD2|few
CASSYLAAEQFF
TGTGCCAGCAGTTACCTAGCGGCAGAGCAGTTCTTC
>TRBV5-6|TRBJ2-1|NA|NA
CASSQGTAYEQFF
TGTGCCAGCAGCCAAGGGACTGCTTATGAGCAGTTCTTC
>TRBV7-2|TRBJ2-3|NA|NA
CASTLRLSRTDTQYF
TGTGCCAGCACCCTCCGGTTGAGCCGCACAGATACGCAGTATTTT
>TRBV7-8|TRBJ2-2|TRBD2|once
CASSFTAGVRTGELFF
TGTGCCAGCAGCTTCACGGCGGGAGTGAGGACCGGGGAGCTGTTTTTT
>TRBV11-1|TRBJ2-7|TRBD1|many
CASSVNRDSTYEQYF
TGTGCCAGCAGCGTCAACCGGGACAGTACCTACGAGCAGTACTTC
>TRBV4-1|TRBJ1-5|NA|NA
CASSSERLNQPQHF
TGCGCCAGCAGCAGCGAACGGCTCAATCAGCCCCAGCATTTT
>TRBV7-7|TRBJ2-7|TRBD2|few
CASSLAHGGLAEYEQYF
TGTGCCAGCAGCTTAGCGCATGGGGGACTAGCGGAATACGAGCAGTACTTC
>TRBV4-2|TRBJ2-7|TRBD2|NA
CASSQDLFLGLAEPYEQYF
TGTGCCAGCAGCCAAGATCTCTTCCTGGGACTAGCGGAACCCTACGAGCAGTACTTC
>TRBV30|TRBJ1-5|NA|NA
CAWSPDSGNQPQHF
TGTGCCTGGAGCCCAGACAGTGGCAATCAGCCCCAGCATTTT
>TRBV29-1|TRBJ2-1|NA|NA
CSVARDYNEQFF
TGCAGCGTTGCACGGGACTACAATGAGCAGTTCTTC